These T cell receptor beta chains were read from a single sample in a study of Ad26.COV2.S vaccination and SARS-CoV-2 variants. Using immunoSEQ multiplex PCR, the repertoire was profiled, and TCRdb retains in-frame clones only, with some absent. The repertoire consists of hundreds of thousands of clones, with about 89% occurring once and the leading ten covering approximately 5%. Sequenced material: peripheral blood, taken in a trial of Ad26.COV2.S vaccine versus placebo. All receptors come from a person aged 18 to 65 who received the Ad26.COV2.S COVID-19 vaccine or a placebo. The CDR3 runs from the conserved cysteine through the conserved F or W. D genes are given only for firm matches. The size of a clone is reported for some rows only, either as once, few or many, or as a class for expanded clones.

d_gene	abundance	j_gene	v_gene	CDR3aa	CDR3nt
NA	NA	TRBJ2-2	TRBV19	CASSIASTGELFF	TGTGCCAGTAGTATAGCTAGCACCGGGGAGCTGTTTTTT
NA	NA	TRBJ1-2	TRBV10-3	CAISAGRNYGYTF	TGTGCCATCAGTGCTGGCAGGAACTATGGCTACACCTTC
NA	NA	TRBJ2-1	TRBV3-1/TRBV3-2	CASSPSGGIQFF	TGTGCCAGCAGCCCCTCGGGGGGCATTCAGTTCTTC
TRBD1	many	TRBJ1-2	TRBV5-8	CASSYGTGGTNYGYTF	TGTGCCAGCAGCTACGGGACAGGGGGTACTAACTATGGCTACACCTTC
TRBD1	NA	TRBJ2-7	TRBV5-4	CASSPGQGVGYEQYF	TGTGCCAGCAGCCCCGGACAGGGAGTTGGCTACGAGCAGTACTTC
NA	NA	TRBJ2-7	TRBV28	CASSWGPTTSYEQYF	TGTGCCAGCAGTTGGGGTCCCACCACTTCCTACGAGCAGTACTTC
NA	once	TRBJ2-3	TRBV6-6	CASSYSSGFTDTQYF	TGTGCCAGCAGTTACTCGTCGGGATTTACAGATACGCAGTATTTT
NA	NA	TRBJ1-4	TRBV15	CATSRVLMKNTMFF	TGTGCCACCAGCAGAGTTCTAATGAAAAACACGATGTTTTTT
TRBD1	NA	TRBJ1-1	TRBV19	CASSNGQGAMNTEAFF	TGTGCCAGTAGTAACGGACAGGGGGCAATGAACACTGAAGCTTTCTTT
TRBD2	NA	TRBJ2-1	TRBV9	CASSGSGGLEVNEQFF	TGTGCCAGCAGCGGTAGCGGGGGCCTCGAAGTGAATGAGCAGTTCTTC
TRBD2	NA	TRBJ2-7	TRBV7-8	CASSGGGTSGLEVGPYEQYF	TGTGCCAGCAGCGGAGGCGGGACTAGCGGTCTTGAGGTGGGGCCGTACGAGCAGTACTTC
TRBD1	NA	TRBJ1-2	TRBV16	CASSPPGQVYGYTF	TGTGCCAGCAGCCCTCCGGGACAGGTCTATGGCTACACCTTC
NA	NA	TRBJ1-5	TRBV10-1	CASSEGGQPQHF	TGCGCCAGCAGTGAGGGTGGACAGCCCCAGCATTTT
NA	NA	TRBJ2-1	TRBV18	CASSPGIDNEQFF	TGTGCCAGCTCACCAGGAATCGACAATGAGCAGTTCTTC
NA	NA	TRBJ2-1	TRBV3-1/TRBV3-2	CASSPRPLGVGHEQFF	TGTGCCAGCAGCCCGCGACCACTGGGGGTAGGGCATGAGCAGTTCTTC
NA	NA	TRBJ2-7	TRBV6-5	CASGDIGSFYEQYF	TGTGCCAGCGGGGACATCGGGTCCTTCTACGAGCAGTACTTC
NA	NA	TRBJ1-4	TRBV18	CASSPAGNEKLFF	TGTGCCAGCTCACCCGCAGGGAATGAAAAACTGTTTTTT
NA	NA	TRBJ1-2	TRBV24-1	CATSDLTTNYGYTF	TGTGCCACCAGTGATTTAACAACTAACTATGGCTACACCTTC
NA	NA	TRBJ2-5	TRBV3-1/TRBV3-2	CASSQQTEETQYF	TGTGCCAGCAGCCAGCAGACAGAAGAGACCCAGTACTTC
NA	NA	TRBJ1-1	TRBV28	CASSPAGGKTEAFF	TGTGCCAGCAGCCCGGCGGGGGGCAAGACTGAAGCTTTCTTT
TRBD1	NA	TRBJ2-7	TRBV3-1/TRBV3-2	CASSSPGQGAWEQYF	TGTGCCAGCAGCTCTCCTGGACAGGGGGCGTGGGAGCAGTACTTC
TRBD1	NA	TRBJ1-5	TRBV28	CASSLSGGDNQPQHF	TGTGCCAGCAGTTTATCAGGGGGGGACAATCAGCCCCAGCATTTT
TRBD1	NA	TRBJ2-2	TRBV19	CASSIGRDRLAFTGELFF	TGTGCCAGTAGTATAGGAAGGGACAGGCTGGCCTTCACCGGGGAGCTGTTTTTT
NA	once	TRBJ1-1	TRBV9	CASSVAPGPGTEAFF	TGTGCCAGCAGCGTAGCCCCGGGCCCCGGGACTGAAGCTTTCTTT
NA	NA	TRBJ1-1	TRBV7-9	CASSLWGGGSRNTEAFF	TGTGCCAGCAGCTTATGGGGGGGAGGTAGCAGGAACACTGAAGCTTTCTTT
NA	NA	TRBJ2-7	TRBV5-8	CASSARDFPPVEQYF	TGTGCCAGCAGCGCGCGGGACTTTCCACCCGTCGAGCAGTACTTC
NA	once	TRBJ2-7	TRBV28	CASSLGAGSYEQYF	TGTGCCAGCAGTTTAGGGGCAGGATCCTACGAGCAGTACTTC
TRBD1	NA	TRBJ2-1	TRBV19	CASNQGVSYNEQFF	TGTGCCAGTAACCAGGGGGTTTCCTACAATGAGCAGTTCTTC
TRBD1	NA	TRBJ1-2	TRBV5-1	CASSLEAATRTGVGYTF	TGCGCCAGCAGCTTGGAGGCCGCAACGCGGACAGGGGTCGGCTACACCTTC
TRBD1	NA	TRBJ2-1	TRBV2	CASRKRGQDGNEQFF	TGTGCCAGCAGGAAGAGGGGGCAAGATGGCAATGAGCAGTTCTTC
NA	NA	TRBJ1-6	TRBV9	CASSATVFNSPLHF	TGTGCCAGCAGCGCGACAGTATTCAATTCACCCCTCCACTTT
TRBD1	NA	TRBJ2-6	TRBV27	CASSFLRGLGANVLTF	TGTGCCAGCAGTTTCCTCAGGGGGCTCGGGGCCAACGTCCTGACTTTC
TRBD1	NA	TRBJ2-1	TRBV7-3	CASSVTGHGGNEQFF	TGTGCCAGCAGCGTGACAGGGCATGGGGGCAATGAGCAGTTCTTC
TRBD2	once	TRBJ2-3	TRBV14	CASSRPGTSGSASTDTQYF	TGTGCCAGCAGCCGCCCCGGGACTAGCGGGAGTGCTAGCACAGATACGCAGTATTTT
TRBD1	NA	TRBJ1-2	TRBV25-1	CVSSEGQNYGYTF	TGTGTCAGCAGTGAGGGACAGAACTATGGCTACACCTTC
NA	NA	TRBJ1-1	TRBV7-2	CASSLSVATEAFF	TGTGCCAGCAGCTTATCAGTAGCGACTGAAGCTTTCTTT
NA	once	TRBJ1-1	TRBV5-4	CASSLESSSTEAFF	TGTGCCAGCAGCTTGGAGAGCTCGAGCACTGAAGCTTTCTTT
NA	NA	TRBJ2-5	TRBV10-3	CAIGGYQETQYF	TGTGCCATCGGGGGGTACCAAGAGACCCAGTACTTC
NA	NA	TRBJ1-2	TRBV6-1	CASSEDSGRGYTF	TGTGCCAGCAGTGAGGACAGCGGACGGGGCTACACCTTC
NA	NA	TRBJ1-5	TRBV24-1	CATSGGVAQPQHF	TGTGCCACCAGTGGGGGGGTGGCTCAGCCCCAGCATTTT
NA	NA	TRBJ2-3	TRBV4-1	CASSQGKVGVTDTQYF	TGCGCCAGCAGCCAAGGGAAAGTGGGGGTTACAGATACGCAGTATTTT
NA	NA	TRBJ2-7	TRBV5-1	CASSLNQRGGYEQYF	TGCGCCAGCAGCCTAAACCAGAGGGGAGGATACGAGCAGTACTTC
TRBD1	once	TRBJ2-5	TRBV7-9	CASSSQDRDQETQYF	TGTGCCAGCAGCTCTCAGGACAGGGACCAAGAGACCCAGTACTTC
NA	NA	TRBJ2-3	TRBV5-1	CASSLGGTDTQYF	TGCGCCAGCAGCTTGGGGGGCACAGATACGCAGTATTTT
NA	NA	TRBJ2-2	TRBV30	CAWTPDSHETGELFF	TGTGCCTGGACCCCTGACTCCCACGAGACCGGGGAGCTGTTTTTT
NA	NA	TRBJ2-7	TRBV6-5	CASSVGPLSSYEQYF	TGTGCCAGCAGCGTTGGACCACTTTCTTCCTACGAGCAGTACTTC